This TCR beta chain was observed in a study of T-cell memory formation after mild COVID-19. Study information: Largely donor-specific sequence clusters came from a couple of donors. The study, taken as a whole, reports: Cross-reactive memory seemingly joined, as some responding clones were found in pre-infection memory.

The CDR3 is made up of 16 amino acids. J was trimmed by 0 bases and V by 1 base; bases with no gene match: 1. Germline V lookup: CDR1 LGHNA, CDR2 YNFKEQ. As for this clonotype: The antigen is unknown.

A 5'RACE reaction primed in the constant segment made cDNA libraries of TCR alpha and TCR beta, and these carried sample barcodes and UMIs. TCRdb recomputed calls from the 5' RACE reads with MiXCR, one row per CDR3 protein. Of 300,000 to 400,000 distinct CDR3 sequences in the sample, about 15% were seen once. The chain joins TRBV4-2 to TRBJ2-2; 8 bases agree with TRBD1. The clonotype originates from a young man who had mild COVID-19 (a few samples of this study predate the infection). Cell type and time point are not known. The sequenced sample was PBMCs or a T cell subset sorted from them (not recorded which). Written as DNA, the CDR3 is TGTGCCAGCAGCCAAGCGGGACAGGCGAACACCGGGGAGCTGTTTTTT. It encodes CASSQAGQANTGELFF.